These 13 T cell receptor beta chains were sequenced from one sample in a study of post-analysis software for immune sequencing data (dated by TCRdb to between 2014 and 2017). Study-level results and caveats: Patients showed significantly higher frequencies than controls for five TRBV segments, among them TRBV5-6, TRBV5-1 and TRBV20-1.

What these receptors recognize is not known. Library preparation used PCR. TCRdb names Illumina HiSeq 2500 as the instrument used. Unique molecular identifiers were incorporated into TCR beta cDNA libraries to reduce PCR and sequencing biases. TCRdb reanalyzed the raw reads on its own, using fastp at Q25 for trimming and MiXCR for clone calling, and kept in-frame beta chains. CDR3 protein duplicates are merged, each entry listing the most common genes and DNA. The sample table records under 650,000 distinct CDR3 sequences; 40% to 50% of these occur just once. Of the sample, 1.5% to 2% is held by the ten largest clones. Material: blood. These receptors originate from a girl aged 10-17 years with multiple sclerosis.

This clonotype was observed a handful of times. The rearrangement uses TRBV29-1 and TRBJ2-5; D is unresolved. CDR1 is SQVTM, CDR2 ANQGSEA, per germline. This CDR3 region has 13 residues. The germline V and J ends were trimmed by 4 bases and 1 base, with 10 bases remaining between them. The CDR3 reads CSVGASIQETQYF. CDR3 nucleotide sequence: TGCAGCGTTGGGGCAAGTATCCAAGAGACCCAGTACTTC.

The rearrangement uses TRBV12-3 or TRBV12-4 and TRBJ1-2, with D unclear. The CDR3 length is 13 residues. The germline V and J ends were trimmed by 6 bases and 4 bases, with 12 bases remaining between them. The CDR3 DNA follows: TGTGCCAGCAGACCATCCCCAGGCTATGGCTACACCTTC. This encodes CASRPSPGYGYTF.

The V gene is TRBV4-1, the J gene TRBJ1-1; a possible D gene is TRBD1 (5 bases). The ends were cut back, 0 bases at V and 10 bases at J, with 9 bases in the middle. CDR1 is MGHRA, CDR2 YSYEKL, per germline. The CDR3 length is 12 residues. The CDR3 here is CASSQDQGLAFF. In nucleotides, the CDR3 is TGCGCCAGCAGCCAAGATCAGGGATTAGCTTTCTTT.

In this sample, this clonotype turned up a few times. This chain links TRBV4-2 with TRBJ2-6; no firm D call. The V end lost 0 bases, the J end lost 0 bases, and 9 bases lay between the germline ends. The CDR3 runs to 17 residues. The germline V gene encodes CDR1 LGHNA and CDR2 YNFKEQ. In nucleotides, the CDR3 is TGTGCCAGCAGCCAAGAAAGGGCATTCTCTGGGGCCAACGTCCTGACTTTC. Translating gives CASSQERAFSGANVLTF.

The rearrangement uses TRBV6-1 and TRBJ2-7, with 7 positions matching TRBD1. This CDR3 is 15 amino acids long. With V trimmed by 5 bases and J by 2 bases, 9 bases remained unmatched. Germline V gene sequence: CDR1 MNHNS, CDR2 SASEGT. CDR3 amino acids: CASSKKVTGPYEQYF. CDR3 nucleotide sequence: TGTGCCAGCAGTAAAAAGGTGACAGGGCCCTACGAGCAGTACTTC.

The chain links TRBV14 to TRBJ1-1, with D unclear. The CDR3 totals 14 residues. Trimming shortened V by 4 bases and J by 1 base, and 10 bases separated the two germline ends. The germline V gene encodes CDR1 SGHDN and CDR2 FVKESK. Here the CDR3 reads CASSPRETNTEAFF. The DNA for the CDR3 is TGTGCCAGCAGCCCAAGGGAAACGAACACTGAAGCTTTCTTT. The variable domain in full, with the rest retrieved from reference TRBV14 and TRBJ1-1, is EAGVTQFPSHSVIEKGQTVTLRCDPISGHDNLYWYRRVMGKEIKFLLHFVKESKQDESGMPNNRFLAERTGGTYSTLKVQPAELEDSGVYFCASSPRETNTEAFFGQGTRLTVV.

The V call is TRBV29-1, the J call TRBJ2-7; 10 positions match TRBD1. V was pared by 5 bases and J by 4 bases, with 8 bases of the junction left unmatched. Germline CDR1 reads SQVTM; CDR2 reads ANQGSEA. The length of the CDR3 is 14 residues. The CDR3 reads CSVIRGQGEYEQYF. The CDR3 DNA follows: TGCAGCGTTATACGAGGACAGGGGGAGTACGAGCAGTACTTC.

The genes are TRBV10-3 and TRBJ1-2, with D perhaps matching TRBD1 (6 bases). Between the trimmed V and J ends, which lost 6 bases and 6 bases, there was a span of 11 bases. The CDR3 contains 12 residues. CDR1 is ENHRY, CDR2 SYGVKD, per germline. The CDR3 bases are TGTGCCATCAGGATTAGGGACAATGGCTACACCTTC. This codes for CAIRIRDNGYTF.

The genes are TRBV27 and TRBJ2-2; D perhaps matches TRBD1 (5 bases). CDR3 length: 16 amino acids. V lost 3 bases and J 1 base, leaving 12 bases between the germline ends. CDR1 is MNHEY, CDR2 SMNVEV, per germline (reference sequence). In nucleotides, the CDR3 is TGTGCCAGCAGTTTTCAAGGGGTATTGAACACCGGGGAGCTGTTTTTT. This translates into CASSFQGVLNTGELFF.

The sample holds a few counts of this clonotype. This chain links TRBV9 with TRBJ2-1, with 13 bases fitting TRBD2. Trimming cost V 7 bases and J 8 bases; bases outside gene matches: 9. This CDR3 region has 15 residues. The germline gives CDR1 SGDLS, CDR2 YYNGEE. CDR3: CASGGLAGAGDEQFF. CDR3 nucleotides: TGTGCCAGCGGTGGACTAGCGGGGGCCGGCGATGAGCAGTTCTTC.

Here the CDR3 DNA reads TGTGCCAGCAGCTTCGTAACAGGGAGAAACAACGAGCAGTACTTC. It translates to CASSFVTGRNNEQYF. V usage is TRBV7-2 and J usage is TRBJ2-7, with a weak D call TRBD1 (6 bases). Germline lookup yields CDR1 SGHTA and CDR2 FQGNSA. V lost 3 bases to trimming and J lost 5 bases, with 17 bases between them. CDR3 length: 15 amino acids.

J is TRBJ1-2 and V is TRBV7-6; D ambiguous. Germline CDR1 is SGHVS and CDR2 is FNYEAQ. Trimming cost V 2 bases and J 7 bases, with 11 bases left between them. CDR3 length: 13 amino acids. In DNA, the CDR3 is TGTGCCAGCAGCTTAACGGGAGGACCTGGCTACACCTTC. Its protein product is CASSLTGGPGYTF.

This clonotype was seen only a few times. The chain joins TRBV7-9 to TRBJ2-7; unclear D gene. The CDR3 is made up of 16 amino acids. With 5 bases removed from V and 2 bases from J, the gap between germline ends came to 19 bases. CDR1 and CDR2 (germline): SEHNR, FQNEAQ (reference sequence). DNA of the CDR3: TGTGCCAGCAGCCCTCCGTCGGTGGAAATTACCTACGAGCAGTACTTC. Its protein is CASSPPSVEITYEQYF.